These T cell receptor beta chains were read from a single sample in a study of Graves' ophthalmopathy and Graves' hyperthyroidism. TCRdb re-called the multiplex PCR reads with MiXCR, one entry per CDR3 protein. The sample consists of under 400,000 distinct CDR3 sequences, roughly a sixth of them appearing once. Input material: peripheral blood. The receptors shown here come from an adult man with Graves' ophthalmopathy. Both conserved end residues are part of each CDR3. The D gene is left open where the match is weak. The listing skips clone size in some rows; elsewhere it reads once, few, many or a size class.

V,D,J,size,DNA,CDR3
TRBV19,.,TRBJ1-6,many,TGTGCCAGTAGTATCCGGCAGCGCTCCTATAATTCACCCCTCCACTTT,CASSIRQRSYNSPLHF
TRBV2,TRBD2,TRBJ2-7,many,TGTGCCAGCACCTATCCACTAGCGGGCTCCTACTACGAGCAGTACTTC,CASTYPLAGSYYEQYF
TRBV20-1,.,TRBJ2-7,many,TGCAGTGCTAGACGGGGGCAGGCACCATCCTACGAGCAGTACTTC,CSARRGQAPSYEQYF
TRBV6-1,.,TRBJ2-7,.,TGTGCCAGCAGAAGACGGGACCGTGGCTCCTACGAGCAGTACTTC,CASRRRDRGSYEQYF
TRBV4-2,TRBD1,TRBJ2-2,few,TGTGCCAGCAGGTACACAGGGGACCCCGGGGAGCTGTTTTTT,CASRYTGDPGELFF
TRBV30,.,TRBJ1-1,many,TGTGCCTGGAGTACCGAGGGCGGGGGGGAAGCTTTCTTT,CAWSTEGGGEAFF
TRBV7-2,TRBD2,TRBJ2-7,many,TGTGCCAGCAGCCTTAGCGGGGCGCTGGGGATCCACGAGCAGTACTTC,CASSLSGALGIHEQYF
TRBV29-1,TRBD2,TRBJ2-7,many,TGCAGCGTGGACGGGACTAGCGGGGGGGCAGTCAAAGAGCAGTACTTC,CSVDGTSGGAVKEQYF
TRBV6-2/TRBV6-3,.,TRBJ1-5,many,TGTGCCAGCAAGAGGAGCAATCAGCCCCAGCATTTT,CASKRSNQPQHF
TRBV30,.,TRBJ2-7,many,TGTGCCTGGGCCCCAGGGGGGTCTCGCTACGAGCAGTACTTC,CAWAPGGSRYEQYF
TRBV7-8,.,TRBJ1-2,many,TGTGCCAGCAGCTTAGTAGTCTGGACCGGGGCTCCCTATGGCTACACCTTC,CASSLVVWTGAPYGYTF
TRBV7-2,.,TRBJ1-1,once,TGTGCCAGCAGCTCCAGCCCTCAGGTTGAAGCTTTCTTT,CASSSSPQVEAFF
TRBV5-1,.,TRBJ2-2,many,TGCGCCAGCAGCTTGACAGGGAAGAACACCGGGGAGCTGTTTTTT,CASSLTGKNTGELFF
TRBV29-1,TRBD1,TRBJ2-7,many,TGCAGCGTTGTGGGACAGGGTTGGGGCGAGCAGTACTTC,CSVVGQGWGEQYF
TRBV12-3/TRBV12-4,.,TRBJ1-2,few,TGTGCCAGCAGTTCGGGGACGGACTATGGCTACATCTTC,CASSSGTDYGYIF
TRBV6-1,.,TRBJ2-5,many,TGTGCCAGCAGTCCCTACAGGGAGGGTGGGACCCAGTACTTC,CASSPYREGGTQYF
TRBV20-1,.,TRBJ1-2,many,TGCAGTGCTAGAGGAGGGGACTTGCGGTATGGCTACACCTTC,CSARGGDLRYGYTF
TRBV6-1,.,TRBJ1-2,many,TGTGCCAGCAGTGAAGCCGGGTCCCAGGGCTATGGCTACACCTTC,CASSEAGSQGYGYTF
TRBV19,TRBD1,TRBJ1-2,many,TGTGCCAGTAGTACGACAGGGGGGAACTATGGCTACACCTTC,CASSTTGGNYGYTF
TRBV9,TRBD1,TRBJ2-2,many,TGTGCCAGCAGCGTCCGTGGGGACAGCCGCCCCGGGGAGCTGTTTTTT,CASSVRGDSRPGELFF
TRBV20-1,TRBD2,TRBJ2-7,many,TGCAGTGCTTTAGGACTAGCGGCGGTACAAGACTACGAGCAGTACTTC,CSALGLAAVQDYEQYF
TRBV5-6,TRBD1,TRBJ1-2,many,TGTGCCAGCAGCCACAGGGGGAACTATGGCTACACCTTC,CASSHRGNYGYTF
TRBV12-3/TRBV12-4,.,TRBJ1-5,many,TGTGCCAGCAGTTTGGAGAGAAACAGGGAAGGGCCCCAGCATTTT,CASSLERNREGPQHF
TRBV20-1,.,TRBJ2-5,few,TGCAGTGCTCGCTTACGGGGGCGCGGGGAGACCCAGTACTTC,CSARLRGRGETQYF
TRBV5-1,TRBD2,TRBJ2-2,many,TGCGCCAGCAGCTTGGACCTAGCGGTTACCACCGGGGAGCTGTTTTTT,CASSLDLAVTTGELFF
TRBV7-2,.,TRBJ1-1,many,TGTGCCAGCAGCTTAGGTTCAGGGATGAACACTGAAGCTTTCTTT,CASSLGSGMNTEAFF
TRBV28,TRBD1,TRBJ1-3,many,TGTGCCAGCAGTTTAAGGACAGGTTACTCTGGAAACACCATATTTTTT,CASSLRTGYSGNTIFF